This T cell receptor beta chain is from a study of blood T cell repertoires in COVID-19. At the level of the study: COVID-19 samples collected from the United States, Italy and Spain covered acute and convalescent phases. Sources were T cells, B-cell-depleted T cells, or PBMCs; the material itself was cDNA or gDNA.

Assay used: immunoSEQ multiplex PCR; TCRdb lists only in-frame clones, some missing. The sample lists tens of thousands of clones, roughly 84% occurring once. This CDR3 region has 13 residues. Trimming stripped 8 bases from V and 5 bases from J, with 16 bases between. Looked up from germline, CDR1 is LNHNV and CDR2 is YYDKDF (reference sequence). The clonotype comes from an elderly man with active or convalescent COVID-19. The rearrangement uses TRBV15 and TRBJ2-7; D is possibly TRBD1 (6 bases). Sequenced input: peripheral blood. CDR3 amino acids: CATGTGFVDEQYF. The CDR3 DNA sequence: TGTGCCACCGGAACAGGGTTTGTGGACGAGCAGTACTTC. Drawing the rest from reference TRBV15 and TRBJ2-7, the complete variable domain is DAMVIQNPRYQVTQFGKPVTLSCSQTLNHNVMYWYQQKSSQAPKLLFHYYDKDFNNEADTPDNFQSRRPNTSFCFLDIRSPGLGDTAMYLCATGTGFVDEQYFGPGTRLTVT.